These 10 T cell receptor beta chains share one sample of origin, sequenced in a study of T cells in Graves' hyperthyroidism and ophthalmopathy. It was RNA transcripts that yielded the amplified TCR beta CDR3 regions. The HTBI primer set served for first-round RT-PCR of the TCR CDR3. One entry per CDR3 protein, called by TCRdb with MiXCR from the multiplex PCR reads. Of hundreds of thousands of distinct CDR3 sequences in the sample, under 30% are singletons; the top ten hold over 25%. Material: blood. The receptors were gathered from a man between 40 and 49 years old with Graves' hyperthyroidism that later progressed to Graves' ophthalmopathy.

In its sample, this clonotype was seen a few times. V and J are TRBV4-1 and TRBJ2-4, with 12 positions matching TRBD2. Trimming took 4 bases from V and 4 from J; bases not matched to a gene: 8. This CDR3 is built from 17 residues. CDR1 and CDR2 (germline): MGHRA, YSYEKL. DNA for the CDR3: TGCGCCAGCAGCCGCGGACTAGCGGGACGGGAAAAAAACATTCAGTACTTC. Protein product: CASSRGLAGREKNIQYF.

The chain combines TRBV12-3 or TRBV12-4 with TRBJ2-2; 8 nucleotides align to TRBD1. The V segment lost 3 bases and the J segment 7 bases; nucleotides outside the gene matches: 7. There are 15 residues in the CDR3. CDR3: CASSLAGGAGGELFF. CDR3 coding DNA: TGTGCCAGCAGTTTGGCAGGGGGCGCCGGCGGGGAGCTGTTTTTT.

This clonotype was recorded at least ten times. The rearrangement links TRBV6-1 to TRBJ1-1; D is unresolved. Germline-derived CDR1 and CDR2 are MNHNS and SASEGT. The CDR3 extends over 13 amino acids. V was cut by 2 bases and J by 1 base, with 5 bases left in between. CDR3 DNA: TGTGCCAGCAGTGAAAAGGCGAACACTGAAGCTTTCTTT. This sequence encodes CASSEKANTEAFF.

The chain joins TRBV6-5 to TRBJ1-1; D is ambiguous. CDR3 length equals 15 residues. Germline values: CDR1 MNHEY, CDR2 SVGAGI. Trimming took off 0 bases at V and 3 bases at J, with 11 bases between the two ends. The CDR3 nucleotides read TGTGCCAGCAGTTACTCGTCCAGGCGGGACACTGAAGCTTTCTTT. Amino acids: CASSYSSRRDTEAFF.

This chain links TRBV27 with TRBJ1-2; 9 bases fit TRBD1. V was clipped by 3 bases and J by 8 bases; unmatched bases: 7. Looked up from germline, CDR1 is MNHEY and CDR2 is SMNVEV (reference sequence). The CDR3 runs 14 residues. CDR3 sequence: CASSFSPGTGGYTF. For the CDR3, the DNA is TGTGCCAGCAGTTTCTCGCCCGGGACAGGGGGCTACACCTTC.

The chain carries TRBV7-2 and TRBJ1-2; D is ambiguous. V lost 0 bases and J 8 bases, leaving 13 bases between the germline ends. CDR3 length: 14 amino acids. Germline CDR1 reads SGHTA; CDR2 reads FQGNSA. This CDR3 is CASSLATQSMGYTF. In nucleotides, the CDR3 is TGTGCCAGCAGCTTAGCCACACAAAGTATGGGCTACACCTTC.

This clonotype was observed at least ten times. The chain has TRBV12-3 or TRBV12-4 and TRBJ2-5; TRBD2 matches 7 bases. This CDR3 is built from 15 residues. J gave up 4 bases and V 3 bases, and 8 bases lay outside the gene matches. This CDR3 reads CASSLGGTGGETQYF. The CDR3 DNA reads TGTGCCAGCAGTTTGGGCGGCACGGGAGGAGAGACCCAGTACTTC.

This clonotype was detected ten times or more. The V and J genes are TRBV14 and TRBJ1-3, with 7 bases matching TRBD1. CDR1 and CDR2 (germline): SGHDN, FVKESK. CDR3 length: 17 amino acids. The V and J ends lost 5 bases and 0 bases, in that order; junction bases with no gene match: 10. This chain's CDR3 is CASSTAGTAFSGNTIYF. CDR3 DNA: TGTGCCAGCAGCACTGCCGGGACAGCTTTCTCTGGAAACACCATATATTTT.

This clonotype was observed many times. The chain has TRBV10-2 and TRBJ2-5, with TRBD2 matching 10 bases. Germline V gives CDR1 WSHSY, CDR2 SAAADI. With 0 bases clipped from V and 4 bases from J, the junction kept 8 bases outside the gene matches. This CDR3 has 17 residues. CDR3: CASSESGLARRIETQYF. Here the CDR3 DNA reads TGCGCCAGCAGTGAGTCGGGACTAGCGAGAAGGATAGAGACCCAGTACTTC.

Many counts were recorded for this clonotype. The chain recombines TRBV11-2 with TRBJ2-7, with TRBD1 identical over 11 bases. Germline CDR1 SGHAT, CDR2 FQNNGV. Germline trimming cut 5 bases from V and 5 bases from J; bases unmatched to any gene: 11. The CDR3 runs to 16 residues. CDR3 bases: TGTGCCAGCAGCGTGGGCCAGGGGACAGGGGGACACGAGCAGTACTTC. It encodes CASSVGQGTGGHEQYF.